This T cell receptor beta chain was profiled in a study of T cell repertoires in cytomegalovirus infection. Study-wide findings and caveats: HLA-C-restricted CMV-specific TCR beta clonotypes prevailed in the ex vivo response.

This clonotype was recorded a few times. Antigen specificity is unknown. TCRdb re-derived calls from the reads in MiXCR, one entry per CDR3 protein. The sample holds 150,000 to 200,000 distinct CDR3 sequences, approximately 15% seen once. CDR1 is MNHEY and CDR2 is SVGEGT in the germline V gene. The CDR3 covers 17 residues. Losses at the gene ends were 2 bases for V and 7 bases for J; bases not matched to a gene: 8. The specimen was PBMCs. The TCR was taken from a human donor in good health (CMV status not recorded). Some clones in this sample may be carry-over from other donors' samples. The rearrangement joins TRBV6-2 or TRBV6-3 to TRBJ2-1, with 13 nucleotides matching TRBD2. The CDR3, as DNA: TGTGCCAGCAGTTACCTCCCGGGACTAGCGGGATCAAATGAGCAGTTCTTC. Protein product: CASSYLPGLAGSNEQFF.